This TCR beta chain was recorded in a study of CD8+CD57+ T cells in acquired aplastic anemia listed by TCRdb under 2018. Notes on the research overall: DNA extracted from sorted CD4+ and CD8+ cells had a mean of approximately 3.5 ug, with a range of roughly 0.2 to 27.4 ug. CD8+CD57+ expansion was defined as frequency above the mean frequency observed in healthy subjects.

With regard to this clonotype: The target of this receptor is not known. The sample holds no much larger clone one base away, and base qualities are not on file.

Unmatched junction bases come to 12, with V trimmed by 6 bases and J by 5 bases. The CDR3 contains 16 residues, cysteine and phenylalanine counted. The read is trimmed to its CDR3 DNA, 48 bases read in frame from base 1. Flow cytometry had shown CD8+CD57+ cell expansion in the patients selected for sequencing. Every patient had severe acquired aplastic anemia, diagnosed using the International Study of Aplastic Anemia and Agranulocytosis and Camitta criteria. At the time blood was sampled, none of the patients had received any therapy. In this study, sorted CD4+ and CD8+ T cells from the blood of healthy subjects and of severe aplastic anemia patients had their TCR repertoires deep-sequenced. Patients were enrolled under clinicaltrials.gov protocols 00001620, 01623167, 00001397, 00071045, 00081523 and 00961064 in the USA. Ficoll-Paque density gradient centrifugation was used to isolate peripheral blood mononuclear cells. Before DNA extraction, CD4+ and CD8+ T cells were sorted by FACS or by magnetic beads.

Beyond this particular receptor, the publication reports: Although under 35 CD8+ CDR3 sequences were shared by patients and controls, these sequences appeared highly expressed in patients and within the immunodominant clones of patients. Patients and healthy controls showed no significant difference in CD8+ Simpson's diversity (P=0.060).

TCR beta VDJ combination and CDR3 sequence profiling used genomic DNA as the template. TCR repertoire sequencing was run on an Illumina HiSeq 2000. Per the source publication's procedure: Repertoire assessment relied on Simpson's diversity index, CDR3 size and DJ length profiles, and TRBV/TRBJ rearrangement plots. The immunodominant clone was defined as the most abundant DNA sequence in deep sequencing data. CDR3 amino acid sequences were screened for sharing across subjects and compared with published repertoires and the VDJdb database. TCRdb itself trimmed the public reads at Q25 with fastp, ran MiXCR and retained productive beta chains. CDR3 protein sequences are deduplicated, and each keeps its most common genes and DNA. Here the V and J calls rest on TCRdb's processing, not on the authors' analysis. Within this sample are approximately 470,000 distinct CDR3 sequences, with approximately 32% of them counted one time only. Approximately 0.82% of the sample is in the top ten clones.

The receptor chain draws on TRBV12-3 or TRBV12-4 and TRBJ1-2; 10 middle bases align to TRBD1. The clonotype comes from a human donor with aplastic anemia. The sample consisted of sorted CD4+, CD8+, or CD8+CD57+ T cells (not recorded which) from PBMCs. The DNA is as follows: TGTGCCAGCAGAACCGACGAACCGGGACAGGGGTATGGCTACACCTTC. The translation is CASRTDEPGQGYGYTF.